This T cell receptor beta chain was identified during a study of OX40 agonist ivuxolimab in advanced cancers. Study background: Every 2 weeks, ivuxolimab was infused into the patients intravenously at between 0.01 and 10 mg/kg. Dose-escalation patients suffered from hepatocellular carcinoma, melanoma, renal cell or head and neck cancer.

Sequencing was performed with immunoSEQ multiplex PCR; in TCRdb, only in-frame clones are kept and a portion is missing. The sample has around 83,000 clones; about 91% are singletons. Trimming left V 8 bases short and J 8 bases short, with 12 bases between. Germline CDR1 MDHEN, CDR2 SYDVKM. This CDR3 is built from 11 residues. The source of this sequence is an adult with an advanced solid tumor such as melanoma, head and neck, liver or kidney cancer. The specimen comprised CD4+ or CD8+ T cells sorted from blood, sampled in a trial of the OX40 agonist ivuxolimab. The rearrangement uses TRBV28 and TRBJ1-2; a possible D gene is TRBD1 (5 bases). The CDR3 DNA follows: TGTGCCAGCGCTTCAGGGTACGGCTACACCTTC. Translation gives CASASGYGYTF.